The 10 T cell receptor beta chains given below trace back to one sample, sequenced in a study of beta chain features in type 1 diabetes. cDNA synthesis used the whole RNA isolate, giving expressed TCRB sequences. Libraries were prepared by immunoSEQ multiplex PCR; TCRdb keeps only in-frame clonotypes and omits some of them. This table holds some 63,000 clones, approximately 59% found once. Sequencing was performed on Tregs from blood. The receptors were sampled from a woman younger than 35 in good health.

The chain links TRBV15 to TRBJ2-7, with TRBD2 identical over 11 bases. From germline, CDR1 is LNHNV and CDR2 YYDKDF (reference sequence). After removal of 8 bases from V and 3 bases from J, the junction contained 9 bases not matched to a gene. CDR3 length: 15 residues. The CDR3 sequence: CATGLSGREVYEQYF. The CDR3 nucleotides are TGTGCCACCGGACTTAGCGGGAGGGAAGTCTACGAGCAGTACTTC.

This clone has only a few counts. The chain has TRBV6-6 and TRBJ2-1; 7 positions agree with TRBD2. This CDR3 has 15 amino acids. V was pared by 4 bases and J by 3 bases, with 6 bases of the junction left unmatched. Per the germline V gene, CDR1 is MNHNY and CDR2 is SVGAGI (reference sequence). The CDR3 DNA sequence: TGTGCCAGCAGTTCCACTAGCGAGGGCTACAATGAGCAGTTCTTC. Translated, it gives CASSSTSEGYNEQFF.

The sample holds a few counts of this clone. CDR3 protein: CASSLYTSGGGHQYF. The DNA of the CDR3 is TGTGCCAGCAGCTTATACACTAGCGGGGGCGGACACCAGTACTTC. V gene TRBV7-2 combines with J gene TRBJ2-7; 11 nucleotides line up with TRBD2. Trimming cost V 2 bases and J 10 bases; bases outside gene matches: 10. The CDR3 has 15 amino acids. Looked up from germline, CDR1 is SGHTA and CDR2 is FQGNSA.

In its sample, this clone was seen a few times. CDR3 residues: CASSQGGGQGEKLFF. CDR3 coding DNA: TGTGCCAGCAGTCAGGGCGGCGGACAGGGGGAAAAACTGTTTTTT. This chain uses TRBV28 with TRBJ1-4; 9 bases are shared with TRBD1. Per the germline V gene, CDR1 is MDHEN and CDR2 is SYDVKM. V shed 5 bases, J shed 8 bases, and the junction held 9 bases outside the gene matches. CDR3 size: 15 residues.

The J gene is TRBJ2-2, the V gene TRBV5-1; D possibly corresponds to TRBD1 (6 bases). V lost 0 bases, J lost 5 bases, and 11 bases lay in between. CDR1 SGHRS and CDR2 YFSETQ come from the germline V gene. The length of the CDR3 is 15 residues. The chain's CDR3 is CASSLALGTTGELFF. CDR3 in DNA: TGCGCCAGCAGCTTGGCGTTAGGGACAACCGGGGAGCTGTTTTTT.

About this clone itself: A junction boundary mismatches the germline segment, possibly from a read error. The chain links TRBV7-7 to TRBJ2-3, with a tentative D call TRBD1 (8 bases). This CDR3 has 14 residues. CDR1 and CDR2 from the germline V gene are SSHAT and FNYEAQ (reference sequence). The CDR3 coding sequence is TGTGCTAGCAGCCTGGGGGGGACAGGAGATACGCAGTATTTT. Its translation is CASSLGGTGDTQYF.

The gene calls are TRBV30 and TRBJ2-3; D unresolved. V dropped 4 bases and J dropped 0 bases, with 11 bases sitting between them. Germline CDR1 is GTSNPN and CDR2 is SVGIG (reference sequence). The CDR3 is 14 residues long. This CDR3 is CAWKLSPSTDTQYF. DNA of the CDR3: TGTGCCTGGAAGTTAAGCCCCAGCACAGATACGCAGTATTTT.

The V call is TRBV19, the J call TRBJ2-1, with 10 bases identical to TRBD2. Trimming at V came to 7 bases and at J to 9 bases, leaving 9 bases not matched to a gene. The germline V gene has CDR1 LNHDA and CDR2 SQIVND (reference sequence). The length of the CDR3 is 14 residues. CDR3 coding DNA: TGTGCCAGTACCTCCAGAAGGACTAGCGGTGAGCAGTTCTTC. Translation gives CASTSRRTSGEQFF.

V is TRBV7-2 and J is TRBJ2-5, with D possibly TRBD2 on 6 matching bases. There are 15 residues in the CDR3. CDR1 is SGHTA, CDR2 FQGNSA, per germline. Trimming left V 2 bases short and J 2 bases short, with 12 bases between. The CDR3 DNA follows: TGTGCCAGCAGCTTACTCGGGGGTGGGCAAGAGACCCAGTACTTC. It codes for CASSLLGGGQETQYF.

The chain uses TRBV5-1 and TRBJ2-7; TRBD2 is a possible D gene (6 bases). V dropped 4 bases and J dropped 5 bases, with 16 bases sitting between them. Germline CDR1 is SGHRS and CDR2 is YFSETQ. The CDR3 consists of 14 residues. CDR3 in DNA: TGCGCCAGCAGCCCTCGGGACTCCGGGGACGAGCAGTACTTC. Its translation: CASSPRDSGDEQYF.